This record covers a single TCR beta chain. Its target is not known. This sample was included in a study of cytomegalovirus exposure and HLA in healthy donors. Study outcomes and limitations: Most TCR sequences showed up rarely, but some public TCRs showed up in many donors.

Trimming took 4 bases from V and 0 from J; bases not matched to a gene: 15. CDR3 length: 19 amino acids. The V gene's germline CDR1 is SEHNR and CDR2 FQNEAQ (reference sequence). PCR involved 60 Vbeta and 13 Jbeta primers. Sequenced by immunoSEQ multiplex PCR; TCRdb stores in-frame clones only, minus some. Its table records some 84,000 clones. The source of this sequence is a man aged 45-65 years in good health and CMV-seronegative. The sample was PBMCs. The genes are TRBV7-9 and TRBJ2-3; 8 nucleotides agree with TRBD2. DNA for the CDR3: TGTGCCAGCAGCTCCGATGGGCTAGCGGGCGCAATTAGCACAGATACGCAGTATTTT. Translated: CASSSDGLAGAISTDTQYF. The whole variable domain, remainder taken from reference TRBV7-9 and TRBJ2-3, is DTGVSQNPRHKITKRGQNVTFRCDPISEHNRLYWYRQTLGQGPEFLTYFQNEAQLEKSRLLSDRFSAERPKGSFSTLEIQRTEQGDSAMYLCASSSDGLAGAISTDTQYFGPGTRLTVL.